The present TCR beta chain was sequenced within a study of T cell responses to AZD1222 COVID-19 vaccine. Whole-study findings and limits: The CD4 TCRs associated with vaccination extended across spike and predominated at 160-218 and 743-854. There were mostly white British donors and more females than males, and clonal diversity was possibly underestimated. Spike-specific TCR repertoires showed rising breadth and depth after two AZD1222 doses.

Libraries were prepared by immunoSEQ multiplex PCR; TCRdb keeps only in-frame clonotypes and omits some of them. Among about 97,000 clones listed, about 88% were seen once. Comment on this clone: Its antigen is undetermined.

The sample in question was peripheral blood, obtained on day 0 of AZD1222 vaccination. The clonotype was recovered from an adult in good health.

The chain's CDR3 is CASSLRGNSPLHF. Here the CDR3 DNA reads TGTGCCAGCAGCTTGAGGGGGAATTCACCCCTCCACTTT. The V gene is TRBV5-6, the J gene TRBJ1-6; the D gene is possibly TRBD1 (6 bases). The CDR3 totals 13 residues. CDR1 SGHDT and CDR2 YYEEEE come from the germline V gene. V lost 1 base and J 7 bases, leaving 6 bases between the germline ends.